This TCR beta chain was retrieved from a study of shared clonotypes between healthy human individuals. The CDR3 has 16 residues. V lost 9 bases and J lost 2, with 23 bases in between. Germline-derived CDR1 and CDR2 are SNHLY and FYNNEI. The naive CD8 fraction comprised CD45RO-negative cells positively selected for CCR7 and excluded terminally differentiated effector memory CD45RA+ cells. The assay was immunoSEQ multiplex PCR, and TCRdb's table has in-frame clones only and misses some. The data contain nearly 2 million clones, about 95% of them seen just once; the ten biggest clones take up around 1.2%. As regards this clone: Its antigen is currently unknown.

Notes on the study in general: Approximately 5% was the fraction of naive CD4 clonotypes found shared across several donors.

V is TRBV2 and J is TRBJ2-7; D perhaps matches TRBD2 (7 bases). The clonotype originates from a man aged 18 to 29 in good health. Input material: naive CD8+ T cells sorted from blood. This chain's CDR3 is CARTDYLGGEAYEQYF. CDR3 nucleotide sequence: TGTGCCAGGACGGACTACTTAGGGGGGGAAGCCTACGAGCAGTACTTC.